This T cell receptor beta chain stems from a study of cytomegalovirus exposure and HLA in healthy donors (dated by TCRdb to 2017 to 2019). The study in broad terms: According to an earlier analysis of several hundred of the donors, some 180 million T cells yielded 120 million or so unique TCR beta sequences and more than 250 Gb of sequence data. An early release covering about 600 HLA-typed donors comprised approximately 300 gigabases of sequencing data and about 90 million unique TCR sequences. Of the roughly 410 genotyped donors, more than 75% were placed in the genetic ancestry cluster associated with self-reported Caucasian donors. The study aimed to test whether cataloging public T cell receptors could reveal signatures of past pathogen exposure. The study profiled the T cell repertoires of under 700 subjects by immunosequencing and related them to cytomegalovirus serostatus. In addition to the first cohort of roughly 700 subjects, a separate validation cohort of over 90 different subjects was used. To predict cytomegalovirus infection status, the study brought together high-throughput TCR immunosequencing, statistical association of individual TCRs with disease status, and machine learning. A later analysis re-analyzed previously published TCR beta repertoires from approximately 700 donors and added high-resolution HLA genotyping to study TCR occurrence patterns. In the later analysis, no new phenotypic data were used to find candidate immune exposures; instead, reliance was placed on TCR beta sequences and their occurrence across donors. To decide whether each TCR beta V gene segment behaved as functional or pseudogenic, an earlier analysis of 587 of the donors relied on high-throughput TCR beta sequencing. Donor age, sex, ethnicity and CMV serostatus were compiled alongside the repertoire data. Genome-wide SNP genotypes for about 65% of the roughly 670 donors were used in a later genetic analysis, which treated that subset as a discovery cohort. Every repertoire in the discovery cohort had been generated on one and the same sequencing platform. Class I and class II HLA loci were covered by the typing at four-digit resolution. Typing coverage varied by locus: about 629-640 donors for A, B, C, DRB1 and DQB1; approximately 520 for DQA1; around 610 for DPA1; approximately 470 for DPB1. Because of strong linkage in the cohort, four to six DR-DQ haplotypes were treated as single units for association and clustering. Across 398 genotyped donors of the cohort, an average of 235,054 unique TCR beta nucleotide sequences per donor were sequenced, and approximately 19% of those sequences were non-productive.

CDR1 SGHAT and CDR2 FQNNGV were looked up in the germline V gene. The junction shows trimming of 2 bases on V and 2 bases on J, and the gene matches do not reach 6 bases of it. The CDR3 runs 15 residues from the cysteine to the phenylalanine. Only the CDR3 portion is preserved as DNA: 45 bases, with reading frame beginning at the first base. Receptor libraries were prepared by the immunoSEQ multiplex PCR assay. For the multiplex PCR, a mixture combining 60 forward primers for TCR Vbeta segments and 13 reverse primers for TCR Jbeta segments was used. The CDR3 region of rearranged TCR beta genes was amplified from genomic DNA by a multiplex PCR assay. On the Illumina HiSeq System, the amplified TCR beta libraries were sequenced as 87-base-pair reads. Turning to the authors' computational methods: A later analysis tallied around 82 million unique TCR beta chains across the 666 repertoires, and about 10 million of those chains were shared by two or more donors. To remove PCR and sequencing errors, raw reads were error-corrected and collapsed into unique sequences using a nearest-neighbor algorithm that merged closely related sequences. CDR3 sequences were aligned to IMGT reference sequences to assign V, D and J gene segments. For a sequence to be retained, at least a six-nucleotide match to both a V gene segment and a J gene segment was required. Rearrangements were classified as productive when the CDR3 lacked stop codons and remained in frame with V and J, and all other rearrangements were classified as non-productive. Following IMGT convention, CDR3 was defined as the stretch from the second conserved V-encoded cysteine to the conserved J-encoded phenylalanine. The earlier analysis of about 610 of the donors excluded sequences that lacked an unambiguous match to a single V gene segment. An earlier analysis of some 500 of the donors classified V segments as functional when productive rearrangements were above 56.7% and as segregating when the standard deviation between donors was above 5%. A statistical classification framework was built for diagnosing cytomegalovirus status from the catalog of TCR beta chain sequences. In a later analysis, TCR nucleotide sequences were compared against IMGT/GENE-DB human TR gene sequences so that V and J genes could be assigned. The TCRdist pipeline was used in a later analysis to assign CDR3 sequences and most-parsimonious VDJ recombination scenarios. In a later analysis, every TCR beta chain was defined by the combination of its CDR3 amino acid sequence and its V-gene family, and reads without a unique V-gene family were dropped. As a way to deal with suspected cross-contamination and a sequencing artifact, a later analysis dropped approximately 570 nucleotide sequences that were highly shared and had low generation probability. In a later analysis, a clonal expansion index for each public chain was calculated from normalized within-repertoire ranks of inferred template counts. A later analysis computed generation probabilities with a VDJ recombination model fitted to out-of-frame rearrangements, and checked the results against IGoR. Hypergeometric tests were used in a later analysis to score TCR-TCR, TCR-HLA and TCR-CMV co-occurrence, with a repertoire-size bias correction applied to the TCR pairs. To estimate false discovery rates, a later analysis permuted the HLA or CMV assignments 20 times. In a later analysis, co-occurring TCRs were grouped using DBSCAN, with TCRdist sequence similarity added in when clustering inside HLA-allele-positive subsets. Co-occurrence clustering excluded repertoires with fewer than 30,000 or more than 120,000 public chains, plus five with anomalous nucleotide sharing. What TCRdb holds here is the immuneACCESS table cut down to in-frame rearrangements. Part of the clones is not present; checked against another copy, under half of the missing clones reflect an unresolved V gene, and the others are unexplained. That table is the source of V, J and clone size, and D and trimming were worked out from the DNA. This sample gives about 160,000 clones in total; 87% of them show up just once. The ten largest clones take up 0.85% of the sample.

The cohort comprised fewer than 700 healthy bone marrow donors. At the time of sampling, every cohort member was nominally healthy, though immune exposures that went unrecorded were likely present. The donor was CMV seronegative and was included in the group of around 320 seronegative cohort members. A peripheral blood sample was provided by each donor, and peripheral blood mononuclear cells were used for TCR beta sequencing. The Qiagen DNeasy Blood Extraction Kit was used to extract genomic DNA from the blood cell samples. A remark on this clone: This clone's antigen is unknown. Base qualities are not at hand, and no much larger clone is one base apart.

Results and caveats for the whole study, not just this receptor: The earlier analysis of approximately 560 of the donors excluded roughly 17 rarely observed V segments, including chromosome 9 orphons, because counts were too low. The cohort was sequenced for TCR beta chains only, and without alpha or paired-chain data the features that could be detected were limited. In a later analysis, HLA-associated TCR beta chains showed more clonal expansion and lower generation probabilities than non-associated chains that were equally common. The study gave a list of over 150 TCR beta chains associated with cytomegalovirus. A cluster of highly shared sequence variants was judged likely to be a technical artifact of the sequencing pipeline. Most TCR sequences were seen in very few donors, while some public TCRs were found in many individuals. Most CMV-associated TCR beta chains appeared to be HLA-restricted in a later analysis, and the HLA associations seemed to be driven largely by CMV exposure. The classifier was reported to diagnose cytomegalovirus status with high specificity and sensitivity in both the original cohort and the validation cohort. HLA typing was unavailable for some donors at each locus, so association tests used only the typed subset. The only immune exposure information available for the cohort was CMV serostatus. Because the 87-base-pair reads could not distinguish some IMGT-functional V segments, including TRBV6-2 and TRBV6-3, those segments were excluded. In vitro tests confirmed that a few of the cytomegalovirus-associated TCR beta chains recognize cytomegalovirus antigens. In a later analysis, TCR association rates were found to vary across HLA loci, with the most associated TCRs seen for DRB1 alleles and the fewest for HLA-C alleles. The presence/absence analyses assumed that sequencing depth was roughly uniform across donors, and that assumption may not be true. It was suggested by the authors that the approach could potentially be generalized to other disease states and immunological phenotypes. Correlated functional status among segregating V segments might be attributable to linkage disequilibrium, but an unknown experimental factor could not be ruled out. A later analysis associated 15,000 to 20,000 TCR beta sequences with specific HLA alleles at a false discovery rate of 0.05. In an earlier analysis of roughly 500 of the donors, most TCR beta V segments appeared in productive rearrangements about 87% or about 30% of the time, broadly matching IMGT annotations. In a later genetic analysis, fewer N-insertions in productive TCRs were reported among donors in an Asian-associated ancestry cluster than the approximately 670-donor mean. An association between a missense DCLRE1C variant and V-gene and J-gene trimming of TCR beta chains was found in a later genetic analysis and replicated in an independent cohort. When HLA alleles, especially DR and DQ, strongly co-occurred, TCR associations were difficult to assign to individual alleles. A further reported finding was that TCR beta sequences accurately predicted the HLA-A and HLA-B alleles for most subjects in the first cohort. In a later analysis, several top co-occurrence clusters were reported to appear linked to parvovirus B19, influenza, CMV and Epstein-Barr virus.

The receptor was derived from a woman younger than 45 in good health and CMV-seronegative. The receptor chain draws on TRBV11-2 and TRBJ2-7, with 7 junctional bases fitting TRBD2. Sequencing was carried out using PBMCs. The nucleotide sequence reads as follows: TGTGCCAGCAGCTTACAAGCGGGACTCGCCTACGAGCAGTACTTC. Its translation reads: CASSLQAGLAYEQYF.